This record covers a single TCR beta chain. The antigen this receptor binds is unknown. Within one base of it there is no much larger clone, and no base qualities were kept. Sequencing relied on an Illumina NovaSeq 6000. TCR cDNA was synthesized by 5'RACE template switching, through which a universal primer site and unique molecular identifiers were introduced. Priming for cDNA synthesis came from both the TCR alpha and TCR beta constant segments. Library amplification used two PCR steps, and the second PCR step added sample barcodes and sequencing adapters. Sequencing of libraries was performed on Illumina HiSeq 2500 (2x100 bp) or NovaSeq (2x150 bp). The source study handled its data this way. MIGEC handled demultiplexing of reads and collapsing into UMI consensus sequences, while MiXCR performed V(D)J alignment. Using edgeR on replicate PBMC samples, clonotypes were called vaccine-responding if FDR was below 0.01 and the log2 fold change was above 5 up to day 15. CD4 or CD8 identity was assigned to each bulk clonotype according to whether the clonotype was present at higher abundance in the sequenced CD4 repertoire or the sequenced CD8 repertoire. The public sequencing data were trimmed at Q25 with fastp and processed into clonotypes with MiXCR by TCRdb, which kept only in-frame beta chains. Entries are consolidated by CDR3 protein sequence, retaining the most common genes and DNA. In this record, the V and J calls reflect TCRdb's handling and not the investigators' own analysis. A total of about 220,000 distinct CDR3 sequences appear in this sample, 2.5% to 3.5% of them only once. Under 3.5% of the sample rests with the top ten.

CDR1 and CDR2, looked up from the germline V gene, are MGHDK and SYGVNS. A distance of 13 bases separates the germline ends of V and J, which lose 7 bases and 4 bases respectively. From cysteine to phenylalanine, the CDR3 is 13 amino acids long. Just the 39-base CDR3 DNA is kept, in frame starting at base 1. Interpreted using the paper, the treatment or condition label stands for: live attenuated yellow fever vaccine strain. A standard Ficoll-Paque protocol was used to isolate PBMCs from peripheral blood. Dynabeads CD4 and CD8 positive selection kits were used to isolate CD4 and CD8 T-cell fractions. TriZol was used to extract RNA from bulk PBMCs, CD4 and CD8 fractions, and dextramer-positive and dextramer-negative fractions. The data are from a study of T cells after yellow fever vaccination (dated by TCRdb to the late 2010s). As for the study more broadly: Libraries from fractions with low cell numbers were prepared with the SMART-Seq v4 Ultra Low Input RNA kit. Bulk PBMC replicates and cell subsets were isolated from blood drawn at multiple timepoints before and after both primary and secondary immunization. Bulk TCR alpha and beta repertoires were sequenced longitudinally to track T-cell clones before and after primary and booster YFV17D yellow fever vaccination. Two healthy male donors, one aged 18 to 30 and one aged 30 to 39 years, were included in the cohort.

The study at large found these results: Computational filtering was required because FACS-sorted repertoires could contain abundant contaminating clonotypes from the bulk population. Compared with the primary T-cell response, the secondary T-cell response was faster but weaker, reaching its peak on day 5 rather than on day 15. A small fraction of clonotypes appeared in both the CD4 and CD8 compartments, likely as a result of convergent recombination. Most clones expanded after primary vaccination were re-detected after the booster (about 95% of CD4 and about nine tenths of CD8), suggesting broad memory maintenance. The study included only a couple of donors, which limits how far the findings can be generalized.

This sequence was found in a young man who received the YFV17D yellow fever vaccine. The receptor chain draws on TRBV25-1 and TRBJ1-2; perhaps TRBD1 is the D gene, with 6 bases matching. Here the sequenced sample was CD4+ T cells sorted from PBMCs, taken 10 days after the yellow fever booster vaccination. The CDR3 has the sequence CASTGGLGYGYTF. The DNA sequence is TGTGCCAGCACCGGGGGGCTGGGCTATGGCTACACCTTC.